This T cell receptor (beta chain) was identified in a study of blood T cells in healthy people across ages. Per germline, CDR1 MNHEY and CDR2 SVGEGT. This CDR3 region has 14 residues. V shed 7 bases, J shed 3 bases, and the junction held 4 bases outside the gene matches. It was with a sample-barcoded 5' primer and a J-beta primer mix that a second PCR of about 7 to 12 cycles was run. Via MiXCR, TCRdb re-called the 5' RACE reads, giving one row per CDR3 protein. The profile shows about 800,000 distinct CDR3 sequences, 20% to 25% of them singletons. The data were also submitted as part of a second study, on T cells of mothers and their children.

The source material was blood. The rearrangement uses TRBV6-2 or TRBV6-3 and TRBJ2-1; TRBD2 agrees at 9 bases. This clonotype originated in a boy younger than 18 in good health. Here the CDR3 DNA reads TGTGCCAGCACCCGACTAGCGGACTACAATGAGCAGTTCTTC. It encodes CASTRLADYNEQFF.